The 24 T cell receptor beta chains below were found in one sample sequenced in a study of T cells in Graves' hyperthyroidism and ophthalmopathy. Authors of the study amplified TCR beta CDR3 regions from RNA transcripts. A first-round RT-PCR of the TCR CDR3 used the HTBI primer set. TCRdb used MiXCR to reprocess the multiplex PCR reads, holding one entry per CDR3 protein. The sample has hundreds of thousands of distinct CDR3 sequences, about 14% seen once; the top ten hold 3.5% to 4.5%. Material for sequencing was blood. The receptors come from a woman between 40 and 50 years old with Graves' ophthalmopathy.

This clonotype was observed many times. This chain uses TRBV6-1 with TRBJ2-7; the match to TRBD2 covers 13 bases. V shed 10 bases and J 2 bases; nucleotides not matched to a gene: 5. The CDR3 has 14 amino acids. The germline gives CDR1 MNHNS, CDR2 SASEGT. The CDR3 protein is CATGLAGPPYEQYF. CDR3 nucleotide sequence: TGTGCCACGGGACTAGCGGGACCCCCCTACGAGCAGTACTTC.

This clonotype has just a few counts. The gene calls are TRBV28 and TRBJ2-5; 7 bases are a match to TRBD1. The CDR3 sequence is 14 residues long. Per the germline V gene, CDR1 is MDHEN and CDR2 is SYDVKM. Trimming at V came to 4 bases and at J to 4 bases, leaving 6 bases not matched to a gene. Here the CDR3 DNA reads TGTGCCAGCAGTTCCACAGGGGTGGGAGAGACCCAGTACTTC. It codes for CASSSTGVGETQYF.

CDR3 bases: TGTGCCAGCAGCCAAGAAGGCGAAGGGGCAGGGACCCAGTACTTC. Encoded protein: CASSQEGEGAGTQYF. The rearrangement links TRBV3-1 to TRBJ2-5; D is perhaps TRBD1 (5 bases). CDR1 is LGHDT and CDR2 is YNNKEL in the germline V gene (reference sequence). The CDR3 spans 15 residues. Trimming shortened V by 0 bases and J by 7 bases, and 15 bases separated the two germline ends.

This clonotype appeared many times. V and J are TRBV7-2 and TRBJ2-5, with 9 bases aligning to TRBD2. The CDR3 spans 15 residues. Germline V gene data show CDR1 as SGHTA and CDR2 as FQGNSA. J gave up 5 bases and V 5 bases, and 9 bases lay outside the gene matches. The CDR3 region has the DNA TGTGCCAGCAGCCTTCGGCCGCTAGCGGGGGAGACCCAGTACTTC. Translating gives CASSLRPLAGETQYF.

This clonotype occurred many times. The rearrangement joins TRBV18 to TRBJ1-1; tentatively, D is TRBD1 (5 bases). V dropped 3 bases and J dropped 4 bases, with 18 bases sitting between them. The germline gives CDR1 KGHSH, CDR2 LQKENI. CDR3 length: 16 amino acids. The CDR3 nucleotides read TGTGCCAGCTCACCTCCTTCGGTGGGGCCGGGCACTGAAGCTTTCTTT. Translation gives CASSPPSVGPGTEAFF.

This clonotype showed up many times. This chain links TRBV28 with TRBJ1-5, with D hard to call. The V gene lost 2 bases and the J gene lost 7 bases, with 3 bases spanning the gap. The CDR3 is made up of 11 amino acids. From germline, CDR1 is MDHEN and CDR2 SYDVKM. The CDR3 loop is CASSLLQPQHF. CDR3 coding DNA: TGTGCCAGCAGTTTACTGCAGCCCCAGCATTTT.

The chain has TRBV7-9 and TRBJ1-2; possible D gene TRBD1, 5 bases. The CDR3 consists of 14 residues. V was trimmed by 5 bases and J by 4 bases, leaving 14 bases between them. Germline loops: CDR1 SEHNR, CDR2 FQNEAQ (reference sequence). The CDR3 DNA follows: TGTGCCAGCAGCGAACCCAAACAGGCCTATGGCTACACCTTC. This encodes CASSEPKQAYGYTF.

This clonotype was observed many times. The gene calls are TRBV28 and TRBJ2-5, with TRBD1 matching over 9 bases. The CDR3 sequence is 13 residues long. Trimming at V came to 10 bases and at J to 3 bases, leaving 6 bases not matched to a gene. CDR1 is MDHEN, CDR2 SYDVKM, per germline. CDR3: CAIQTGGKETQYF. In DNA form, the CDR3 reads TGTGCCATCCAGACAGGGGGAAAAGAGACCCAGTACTTC.

This clonotype was seen repeatedly, ten times or more. The chain is built from TRBV20-1 and TRBJ1-1; TRBD1 aligns across 9 bases. Trimming at V came to 6 bases and at J to 8 bases, leaving 13 bases not matched to a gene. CDR1 DFQATT and CDR2 SNEGSKA come from the germline V gene (reference sequence). CDR3 size: 14 residues. CDR3 DNA: TGCAGTGCCAACCCCGGGACAGGGTTTTCCGAAGCTTTCTTT. Translated, it gives CSANPGTGFSEAFF.

Many counts were recorded for this clonotype. The chain employs TRBV2 and TRBJ1-1, with D tentatively TRBD1 (5 bases). The CDR3 has 12 residues. Germline CDR1 reads SNHLY; CDR2 reads FYNNEI. Trimming pared 9 bases from V and 5 bases from J, leaving 13 bases between. In DNA form, the CDR3 reads TGTGCCAGTGGGGCCAGGGAAACTGAAGCTTTCTTT. Its protein product is CASGARETEAFF.

This clonotype was observed many times. The rearrangement uses TRBV7-2 and TRBJ1-1; the D is unclear. The CDR3 runs 14 residues. Trimming removed 4 bases at V and 4 bases at J, with 13 bases between. Per the germline V gene, CDR1 is SGHTA and CDR2 is FQGNSA. CDR3 DNA sequence: TGTGCCAGCAGCTCAGAGGTTAGAGGCACTGAAGCTTTCTTT. Translated, it gives CASSSEVRGTEAFF.

Many counts were recorded for this clonotype. The V and J genes are TRBV7-8 and TRBJ2-7; D is undetermined. CDR1 and CDR2 from the germline V gene are SGHVS and FQNEAQ. The CDR3 runs to 13 residues. Trimming cost V 4 bases and J 0 bases, with 7 bases left between them. The CDR3 coding sequence is TGTGCCAGCAGCTCTGCCGTCTCCTACGAGCAGTACTTC. Translated: CASSSAVSYEQYF.

This clonotype was recorded many times. The chain is built from TRBV29-1 and TRBJ2-7; 9 bases align to TRBD2. The V gene end was trimmed by 3 bases and the J gene end by 1 base; junction bases not matched to a gene: 7. The CDR3 spans 15 residues. Per germline, CDR1 SQVTM and CDR2 ANQGSEA. The CDR3 region is CSVDRLAGSSYEQYF. DNA for the CDR3: TGCAGCGTTGATAGGCTAGCGGGATCATCCTACGAGCAGTACTTC.

This clonotype appeared many times. The chain combines TRBV2 with TRBJ2-7, with 12 bases identical to TRBD1. J lost 4 bases, V lost 4 bases, and 2 bases had no gene match. CDR1 is SNHLY, CDR2 FYNNEI, per germline. CDR3 length equals 14 residues. The CDR3 nucleotides read TGTGCCAGCAGTGGGGACAGGGGGCCGTACGAGCAGTACTTC. It translates to CASSGDRGPYEQYF.

This rearrangement joins TRBV6-2 or TRBV6-3 to TRBJ1-1; D uncertain. V lost 8 bases and J lost 5, with 9 bases in between. CDR3 length: 11 amino acids. CDR1 and CDR2 (germline): MNHEY, SVGEGT. CDR3 bases: TGTGCCAGCCGGGTTCAAACTGAAGCTTTCTTT. The encoded protein is CASRVQTEAFF.

The sample holds many counts of this clonotype. The rearrangement links TRBV6-1 to TRBJ2-7; D is unclear. The CDR3 contains 14 residues. Deletions cut 6 bases from V and 0 bases from J, with 12 bases between. CDR1 is MNHNS and CDR2 is SASEGT in the germline V gene. CDR3 nucleotides: TGTGCCAGCAGAACCCCCTCTAGCTCCTACGAGCAGTACTTC. Its protein product is CASRTPSSSYEQYF.

The CDR3 region has the DNA TGCAGCGTTGCCGACAGGGGTGATGAAGCTTTCTTT. Residues: CSVADRGDEAFF. The chain carries TRBV29-1 and TRBJ1-1; TRBD1 matches 8 bases. Losses at the gene ends were 4 bases for V and 7 bases for J; bases not matched to a gene: 5. The CDR3 extends over 12 amino acids. The germline V gene encodes CDR1 SQVTM and CDR2 ANQGSEA.

At least ten counts were recorded for this clonotype. The CDR3: CASSQPGQGSYEQYF. In nucleotides, the CDR3 is TGCGCCAGCAGCCAACCGGGACAGGGGTCCTACGAGCAGTACTTC. The chain links TRBV4-1 to TRBJ2-7, with 10 positions matching TRBD1. The CDR3 consists of 15 residues. CDR1 is MGHRA and CDR2 is YSYEKL in the germline V gene. V gave up 2 bases and J gave up 1 base; unmatched junction bases: 2.

CDR3 amino acids: CASSPEMESRPFF. The CDR3 region has the DNA TGTGCCAGCAGTCCCGAGATGGAATCGAGACCTTTCTTT. The chain joins TRBV6-1 to TRBJ1-1; D is uncertain. Trimming pared 5 bases from V and 12 bases from J, leaving 19 bases between. This CDR3 is built from 13 residues. The germline V gene has CDR1 MNHNS and CDR2 SASEGT.

CDR3 sequence: CASSLGASGKQETQYF. DNA of the CDR3: TGCGCCAGCAGCTTGGGGGCAAGCGGTAAACAAGAGACCCAGTACTTC. The V call is TRBV5-1, the J call TRBJ2-5, with TRBD2 as a possible D gene (5 bases). V shed 0 bases and J shed 2 bases, with 14 bases lying between them. Germline V gene lookup returns CDR1 SGHRS and CDR2 YFSETQ. The CDR3 length is 16 residues.

This clonotype has just one count. The chain has TRBV18 and TRBJ2-2, with D unclear. Germline CDR1 is KGHSH and CDR2 is LQKENI. The CDR3 runs to 15 residues. The V end lost 2 bases, the J end lost 2 bases, and 9 bases lay between the germline ends. The CDR3 here is CASSPTGTNTGELFF. CDR3 nucleotides: TGTGCCAGCTCACCAACGGGTACTAACACCGGGGAGCTGTTTTTT.

In its sample, this clonotype was seen many times. At one end, the junction sequence differs from germline, possibly due to a read error. The chain uses TRBV28 and TRBJ1-2; TRBD1 matches 8 bases. This CDR3 has 15 amino acids. Germline V CDR1 and CDR2: MDHEN, SYDVKM. The CDR3 region has the DNA TGTGCCAGCAGTATATGGACAGGGATTTACTATGGCTACACCTTC. Its translation: CASSIWTGIYYGYTF.

This clonotype was seen only a few times. This sequence joins TRBV12-3 or TRBV12-4 and TRBJ1-3; D may be TRBD1 (6 bases). The CDR3 length is 14 residues. V was shortened by 6 bases and J by 2 bases, with 11 bases between the two germline ends. The CDR3 spells CASSSTGPGNTIYF. DNA of the CDR3: TGTGCCAGCAGCTCGACAGGCCCTGGAAACACCATATATTTT.

This clonotype has a count of ten or more. CDR3 sequence (DNA): TGTGCCAGCAGTACCCCTAGCGGGGCTAGCCAGCAGTACTTC. As protein: CASSTPSGASQQYF. J is TRBJ2-7 and V is TRBV28; 9 bases are a match to TRBD2. This CDR3 spans 14 amino acids. The V segment lost 5 bases and the J segment 8 bases; nucleotides outside the gene matches: 10. Germline lookup yields CDR1 MDHEN and CDR2 SYDVKM. Filled out from reference TRBV28 and TRBJ2-7, the complete variable domain reads DVKVTQSSRYLVKRTGEKVFLECVQDMDHENMFWYRQDPGLGLRLIYFSYDVKMKEKGDIPEGYSVSREKKERFSLILESASTNQTSMYLCASSTPSGASQQYFGPGTRLTVT.